Presented here are 27 T cell receptor beta chains from one specimen sequenced in a study of neurological immune-mediated disorders. TCRdb reprocessed the 5' RACE reads via MiXCR and lists one record per CDR3 protein. The table includes 35,000 or so distinct CDR3 sequences, over 12% detected once. Sequencing used PBMCs. These receptors all stem from a woman between 45 and 60 years old with HTLV-1-associated myelopathy (HAM/TSP).

This clonotype has at least ten counts. The CDR3 sequence is CASSADGSYNEQFF. CDR3 nucleotides: TGTGCCAGCAGCGCGGACGGCTCCTACAATGAGCAGTTCTTC. This chain links TRBV11-1 with TRBJ2-1; D ambiguous. From germline, CDR1 is SGHAT and CDR2 FQDESV (reference sequence). This CDR3 has 14 residues. The V and J ends lost 5 bases and 0 bases respectively, with 8 bases between them.

The rearrangement joins TRBV6-5 to TRBJ1-5, with D perhaps TRBD1 (5 bases). CDR1 and CDR2 from the germline V gene are MNHEY and SVGAGI. The CDR3 has 13 residues. V dropped 2 bases and J dropped 6 bases, with 8 bases sitting between them. CDR3 in DNA: TGTGCCAGCAGTTACAGGAGGGGTCAGCCCCAGCATTTT. This translates into CASSYRRGQPQHF.

Many counts were recorded for this clonotype. The gene calls are TRBV27 and TRBJ1-2; perhaps TRBD1 as D (6 bases). V was cut by 3 bases and J by 8 bases, with 16 bases left in between. The length of the CDR3 is 14 residues. Germline CDR1 and CDR2: MNHEY and SMNVEV (reference sequence). CDR3 sequence: CASSLDSHQTGYTF. DNA for the CDR3: TGTGCCAGCAGTTTGGACAGCCACCAGACCGGCTACACCTTC.

This clonotype appeared many times. The chain uses TRBV20-1 and TRBJ1-2; 8 positions agree with TRBD1. The CDR3 contains 14 residues. Trimming took 1 base from V and 1 from J; bases not matched to a gene: 2. Germline V CDR1 and CDR2: DFQATT, SNEGSKA (reference sequence). The CDR3 DNA is TGCAGTGCTAGAGGGACAGGGCTTAACTATGGCTACACCTTC. Amino acid sequence: CSARGTGLNYGYTF.

The CDR3, as DNA: TGTTCTAGCAGCCCCGGGGGGCTGAGATCACCCCTCCACTTT. Its translation: CSSSPGGLRSPLHF. The rearrangement joins TRBV9 to TRBJ1-6; tentative D call: TRBD1 (6 bases). This CDR3 contains 14 residues. Germline V gene lookup returns CDR1 SGDLS and CDR2 YYNGEE.

The rearrangement links TRBV7-2 to TRBJ2-7; D not resolved. CDR3 length: 14 residues. Germline CDR1 reads SGHTA; CDR2 reads FQGNSA. V was pared by 5 bases and J by 3 bases, with 14 bases between. The CDR3 reads CASSREALGYEQYF. The CDR3 DNA is TGTGCCAGCAGCCGTGAGGCCCTCGGCTACGAGCAGTACTTC.

This clonotype has a count of ten or more. V gene TRBV10-3 combines with J gene TRBJ2-6, with 10 nucleotides matching TRBD1. The CDR3 length is 16 residues. Unmatched junction bases numbered 4, after V lost 6 bases and J lost 2 bases. Germline-derived CDR1 and CDR2 are ENHRY and SYGVKD. CDR3 sequence (DNA): TGTGCCATCAGAAAGACAGGGGGCGCTGGGGCCAACGTCCTGACTTTC. Its protein is CAIRKTGGAGANVLTF.

This clonotype was counted ten times or more. V usage is TRBV20-1 and J usage is TRBJ1-1, with TRBD1 matching 9 bases. The ends lost 0 bases at V and 0 bases at J; junction bases unmatched: 14. This CDR3 has 19 residues. In germline, CDR1 is DFQATT, CDR2 SNEGSKA (reference sequence). In DNA form, the CDR3 reads TGCAGTGCTAGAGACAGCGGAGCGGGACAGGGTTATATGAACACTGAAGCTTTCTTT. It codes for CSARDSGAGQGYMNTEAFF.

This clonotype was observed many times. The chain recombines TRBV28 with TRBJ1-5, with a tentative D call TRBD1 (6 bases). The CDR3 totals 13 residues. The germline CDR1 and CDR2 sequences are MDHEN and SYDVKM. The V and J ends lost 6 bases and 3 bases respectively, with 9 bases between them. The CDR3 nucleotides are TGTGCCAGCAGACAGGGAATCAATCAGCCCCAGCATTTT. Protein sequence: CASRQGINQPQHF.

This clonotype was found many times. This chain connects TRBV20-1 to TRBJ2-3; D assignment may be TRBD1 or TRBD2 (5 bases each). Trimming took 1 base from V and 0 from J, leaving 11 bases between them. Germline values: CDR1 DFQATT, CDR2 SNEGSKA (reference sequence). The CDR3 has 15 residues. CDR3 protein: CSARGERGSTDTQYF. CDR3 DNA: TGCAGTGCTAGAGGGGAGAGGGGCAGCACAGATACGCAGTATTTT.

As regards this clonotype: A junction end diverges from the germline sequence, so it may reflect a read error. The V call is TRBV5-1, the J call TRBJ2-1; weak D call: TRBD1 (5 bases). CDR1 SGHRS and CDR2 YFSETQ come from the germline V gene. This CDR3 has 16 amino acids. CDR3 amino acids: CANSRATASSSNEQFF. CDR3 DNA: TGCGCCAACAGCCGCGCGACAGCGAGCTCCTCCAATGAGCAGTTCTTC.

On this clonotype: It may be a read error: a sequence one base away is much more abundant. This rearrangement joins TRBV20-1 to TRBJ1-1; D uncertain. Per the germline V gene, CDR1 is DFQATT and CDR2 is SNEGSKA (reference sequence). CDR3 size: 12 residues. Trimming shortened V by 0 bases and J by 12 bases, and 14 bases separated the two germline ends. CDR3 amino acids: CSARDRAVTSFF. The CDR3 coding sequence is TGCAGTGCTAGAGATCGGGCAGTGACGTCTTTCTTT.

Remarks on this clonotype: The CDR3 ends on some other residue instead of the conserved phenylalanine or tryptophan, so this is likely a read error. It is unclear where the CDR3 begins or ends on the DNA, so no DNA is shown, and the CDR3 is as TCRdb lists it. The rearrangement joins TRBV29-1 to TRBJ1-4; the table assigns TRBD1, which was not confirmed against the DNA. Germline V gene data show CDR1 as SQVTM and CDR2 as ANQGSEA. The CDR3 region is 13 residues in length, termini included. Here the CDR3 reads CSALTGAGEKLIL.

This clonotype was picked up many times. This sequence joins TRBV3-1 and TRBJ1-2; D is possibly TRBD1 (6 bases). Germline V gives CDR1 LGHDT, CDR2 YNNKEL (reference sequence). Between the trimmed V and J ends, which lost 3 bases and 7 bases, there was a span of 15 bases. The CDR3 consists of 14 residues. The CDR3 is CASSHADRKGGYTF. CDR3 nucleotides: TGTGCCAGCAGCCATGCGGACAGAAAGGGTGGCTACACCTTC.

This clonotype was seen at least ten times. The J gene is TRBJ1-5, the V gene TRBV5-1; weak D call: TRBD1 (6 bases). The germline V and J ends were trimmed by 1 base and 6 bases, with 11 bases remaining between them. The CDR3 loop spans 14 amino acids. Per the germline V gene, CDR1 is SGHRS and CDR2 is YFSETQ. This chain's CDR3 is CASSLTGNTQPQHF. The CDR3 nucleotides are TGCGCCAGCAGCTTGACAGGGAATACTCAGCCCCAGCATTTT.

At least ten counts were recorded for this clonotype. The chain combines TRBV5-1 with TRBJ1-1; maybe TRBD1 (5 bases). Deletions cut 3 bases from V and 0 bases from J, with 9 bases between. The CDR3 is 14 amino acids. Germline values: CDR1 SGHRS, CDR2 YFSETQ. The CDR3 sequence is CASSSGMMNTEAFF. CDR3 bases: TGCGCCAGCAGCTCAGGGATGATGAACACTGAAGCTTTCTTT. Drawing the rest from reference TRBV5-1 and TRBJ1-1, the complete variable domain is KAGVTQTPRYLIKTRGQQVTLSCSPISGHRSVSWYQQTPGQGLQFLFEYFSETQRNKGNFPGRFSGRQFSNSRSEMNVSTLELGDSALYLCASSSGMMNTEAFFGQGTRLTVV.

This clonotype has ten or more counts. V usage is TRBV7-2 and J usage is TRBJ2-1, with a tentative D call TRBD2 (5 bases). The CDR3 has 14 amino acids. CDR1 is SGHTA and CDR2 is FQGNSA in the germline V gene. V was cut by 5 bases and J by 8 bases, with 16 bases left in between. The chain's CDR3 is CASSAFRGNHEQFF. In DNA, the CDR3 is TGTGCCAGCAGCGCCTTCCGAGGGAATCATGAGCAGTTCTTC.

This clonotype was seen repeatedly, ten times or more. The genes are TRBV10-3 and TRBJ2-1; 8 bases are a match to TRBD2. Per germline, CDR1 ENHRY and CDR2 SYGVKD. The CDR3 contains 15 residues. After removal of 6 bases from V and 4 bases from J, the junction contained 8 bases not matched to a gene. The CDR3 here is CAISGGVGGYNEQFF. DNA for the CDR3: TGTGCCATCAGCGGGGGGGTTGGAGGGTACAATGAGCAGTTCTTC.

This clonotype was detected many times. This chain uses TRBV2 with TRBJ2-3; a weak D match, TRBD2 (6 bases). The ends were cut back, 4 bases at V and 2 bases at J, with 13 bases in the middle. This CDR3 comprises 15 residues. CDR1 and CDR2 from the germline V gene are SNHLY and FYNNEI. CDR3 DNA sequence: TGTGCCAGCAGTGGAGGGGCGGGGAACACAGATACGCAGTATTTT. Amino acid sequence: CASSGGAGNTDTQYF.

For this clonotype: A single base separates this from a much larger clone, so it may be a read error. The chain uses TRBV5-1 and TRBJ2-2; D not resolved. The CDR3 runs to 16 residues. CDR1 and CDR2 (germline): SGHRS, YFSETQ. Here the CDR3 DNA reads TGCGCCCGCAGTCTCTCCAGGACCCTCCTCACCGGGGAGCTGTTTTTT. Protein: CARSLSRTLLTGELFF.

This clonotype has at least ten counts. The rearrangement uses TRBV5-1 and TRBJ2-5, with D tentatively TRBD1 or TRBD2 (7 bases each). CDR3 length: 15 residues. Germline V lookup: CDR1 SGHRS, CDR2 YFSETQ. V was pared by 4 bases and J by 6 bases, with 19 bases between. The CDR3 region is CASSRSGGSGQTQYF. The CDR3 nucleotides are TGCGCCAGCAGCCGCTCAGGGGGTAGCGGGCAGACCCAGTACTTC.

As to this clonotype: The junction shows a germline mismatch at one end, possibly a read error. This chain connects TRBV20-1 to TRBJ1-5; D is ambiguous. The length of the CDR3 is 13 residues. Germline values: CDR1 DFQATT, CDR2 SNEGSKA (reference sequence). The CDR3 protein is CSARGKVNKPQHF. In DNA form, the CDR3 reads TGCAGTGCTAGAGGGAAAGTCAATAAGCCCCAGCATTTT.

This chain links TRBV29-1 with TRBJ2-3, with a tentative D call TRBD2 (6 bases). V was pared by 4 bases and J by 2 bases, with 10 bases between. CDR3 length: 13 residues. Germline V gives CDR1 SQVTM, CDR2 ANQGSEA. CDR3 sequence: CSVVGGFTDTQYF. In nucleotides, the CDR3 is TGCAGCGTTGTCGGGGGTTTCACAGATACGCAGTATTTT.

This clonotype was seen repeatedly, ten times or more. J is TRBJ1-2 and V is TRBV5-1; D is possibly TRBD1 (6 bases). The V gene lost 1 base and the J gene lost 3 bases, with 7 bases spanning the gap. The CDR3 totals 13 residues. In germline, CDR1 is SGHRS, CDR2 YFSETQ. CDR3 coding DNA: TGCGCCAGCAGCTTGTCAGGGGACTATGGCTACACCTTC. It translates to CASSLSGDYGYTF.

There are many counts of this clonotype. The gene calls are TRBV5-1 and TRBJ1-2; possibly TRBD1 for D (5 bases). Trimming took off 5 bases at V and 3 bases at J, with 11 bases between the two ends. The CDR3 loop spans 13 amino acids. Per the germline V gene, CDR1 is SGHRS and CDR2 is YFSETQ. Here the CDR3 reads CASSLAGDYGYTF. The CDR3 DNA reads as TGCGCCAGCAGTCTTGCGGGGGACTATGGCTACACCTTC.

This clonotype was seen ten or more times. This chain connects TRBV6-6 to TRBJ1-2; D not certain. V was cut by 3 bases and J by 8 bases, with 10 bases left in between. This CDR3 region has 12 residues. Per germline, CDR1 MNHNY and CDR2 SVGAGI (reference sequence). CDR3 region: CASSYRSDGYTF. Written as DNA, the CDR3 is TGTGCCAGCAGTTATAGGTCAGACGGCTACACCTTC.

Points on this clonotype: One end of the junction varies from germline; a read error may be responsible. V usage is TRBV20-1 and J usage is TRBJ2-1; D is unclear. Germline lookup yields CDR1 DFQATT and CDR2 SNEGSKA (reference sequence). This CDR3 is 14 amino acids long. CDR3 protein: CSAPNIGDYNEQLF. The CDR3 region has the DNA TGCAGTGCACCTAATATTGGGGATTACAATGAGCAGCTCTTT.